This is a list of T cell receptor beta chains from one sample in a study of blood T cell repertoires in COVID-19. This table comes from immunoSEQ multiplex PCR, and its TCRdb copy is limited to in-frame clones, with some not included. The table includes fewer than 100,000 clones, around 86% detected once. Sequencing was performed on peripheral blood. These receptors came from a woman older than 75 with acute or convalescent COVID-19. The CDR3 runs from the conserved cysteine through the conserved F or W. The order of the fields is clone size, V gene, J gene, D gene, CDR3 length, CDR3 protein, CDR3 DNA. The D gene is left open where the match is weak. Only some rows state a clone size, as once, few, many or a class for expanded clones.

abundance: -
v_gene: TRBV10-3
j_gene: TRBJ1-3
d_gene: TRBD1
len: 16
CDR3aa: CAISEPTGAAGNTIYF
CDR3nt: TGTGCCATCAGTGAGCCGACAGGGGCTGCAGGAAACACCATATATTTT

abundance: -
v_gene: TRBV25-1
j_gene: TRBJ1-1
d_gene: TRBD1
len: 15
CDR3aa: CASSGGTRTGGLAFF
CDR3nt: TGTGCCAGCAGTGGGGGAACAAGGACAGGGGGATTGGCTTTCTTT

abundance: -
v_gene: TRBV6-2/TRBV6-3
j_gene: TRBJ2-3
d_gene: -
len: 15
CDR3aa: CASSYPRGMPDTQYF
CDR3nt: TGTGCCAGCAGTTACCCCCGGGGGATGCCAGATACGCAGTATTTT

abundance: -
v_gene: TRBV18
j_gene: TRBJ1-1
d_gene: -
len: 14
CDR3aa: CASSLDSLSTEAFF
CDR3nt: TGTGCCAGCTCATTGGACAGTCTGAGCACTGAAGCTTTCTTT

abundance: -
v_gene: TRBV10-3
j_gene: TRBJ2-3
d_gene: -
len: 11
CDR3aa: CAIGASATQYF
CDR3nt: TGTGCCATCGGGGCTAGCGCTACGCAGTATTTT

abundance: -
v_gene: TRBV6-5
j_gene: TRBJ2-1
d_gene: -
len: 12
CDR3aa: CASSQRGGEQFF
CDR3nt: TGTGCCAGCAGCCAACGAGGGGGTGAGCAGTTCTTC

abundance: -
v_gene: TRBV7-3
j_gene: TRBJ2-1
d_gene: -
len: 15
CDR3aa: CASSLDMSSINEQFF
CDR3nt: TGTGCCAGCAGCTTAGACATGTCATCTATCAATGAGCAGTTCTTC

abundance: few
v_gene: TRBV4-1
j_gene: TRBJ2-1
d_gene: TRBD1
len: 16
CDR3aa: CASSQGDRGSYNEQFF
CDR3nt: TGCGCCAGCAGCCAGGGGGACAGGGGTTCCTACAATGAGCAGTTCTTC

abundance: -
v_gene: TRBV11-2
j_gene: TRBJ2-3
d_gene: TRBD2
len: 14
CDR3aa: CASSFSGSTDTQYF
CDR3nt: TGTGCCAGCAGCTTTAGCGGGAGCACAGATACGCAGTATTTT

abundance: -
v_gene: TRBV7-9
j_gene: TRBJ1-1
d_gene: -
len: 15
CDR3aa: CASSPRGFMNTEAFF
CDR3nt: TGTGCCAGCAGCCCTAGAGGATTCATGAACACTGAAGCTTTCTTT

abundance: once
v_gene: TRBV3-1/TRBV3-2
j_gene: TRBJ1-5
d_gene: -
len: 17
CDR3aa: CASSHRMGTGSNQPQHF
CDR3nt: TGTGCCAGCAGCCATCGGATGGGAACGGGGAGCAATCAGCCCCAGCATTTT

abundance: -
v_gene: TRBV7-2
j_gene: TRBJ2-7
d_gene: TRBD2
len: 13
CDR3aa: CASTKGLTDEQYF
CDR3nt: TGTGCCAGCACCAAGGGACTAACTGATGAGCAGTACTTC

abundance: -
v_gene: TRBV10-3
j_gene: TRBJ2-3
d_gene: TRBD2
len: 17
CDR3aa: CATRTRGGTFSTDTQYF
CDR3nt: TGTGCCACCAGGACCCGGGGGGGGACCTTTAGCACAGATACGCAGTATTTT

abundance: -
v_gene: TRBV5-4
j_gene: TRBJ2-3
d_gene: -
len: 17
CDR3aa: CASSSGQGRRGTDTQYF
CDR3nt: TGTGCCAGCAGCTCAGGGCAGGGTCGAAGGGGCACAGATACGCAGTATTTT

abundance: -
v_gene: TRBV3-1/TRBV3-2
j_gene: TRBJ2-1
d_gene: -
len: 13
CDR3aa: CASSLRGSGEQFF
CDR3nt: TGTGCCAGCAGCTTGCGAGGGAGCGGGGAGCAGTTCTTC

abundance: -
v_gene: TRBV3-1/TRBV3-2
j_gene: TRBJ1-5
d_gene: -
len: 15
CDR3aa: CASSQDGVSNQPQHF
CDR3nt: TGTGCCAGCAGCCAAGACGGGGTAAGCAATCAGCCCCAGCATTTT

abundance: -
v_gene: TRBV7-9
j_gene: TRBJ1-2
d_gene: TRBD1
len: 14
CDR3aa: CASSPGSGTGGYTF
CDR3nt: TGTGCCAGCAGCCCGGGGAGCGGGACAGGGGGCTACACCTTC

abundance: -
v_gene: TRBV5-4
j_gene: TRBJ2-1
d_gene: TRBD2
len: 15
CDR3aa: CASSTGLAATNEQFF
CDR3nt: TGTGCCAGCAGCACTGGACTAGCGGCGACGAATGAGCAGTTCTTC

abundance: -
v_gene: TRBV5-1
j_gene: TRBJ1-2
d_gene: -
len: 15
CDR3aa: CASSGATGRAYGYTF
CDR3nt: TGCGCCAGCAGCGGGGCGACAGGACGCGCCTATGGCTACACCTTC

abundance: -
v_gene: TRBV19
j_gene: TRBJ1-4
d_gene: -
len: 12
CDR3aa: CASSPRGEKLFF
CDR3nt: TGTGCCAGTAGTCCTCGAGGGGAAAAACTGTTTTTT

abundance: few
v_gene: TRBV15
j_gene: TRBJ2-3
d_gene: -
len: 17
CDR3aa: CATSSGVGRGDGDTQYF
CDR3nt: TGTGCCACCAGCAGCGGGGTCGGCAGGGGTGACGGTGATACGCAGTATTTT

abundance: once
v_gene: TRBV4-1
j_gene: TRBJ1-1
d_gene: TRBD1
len: 14
CDR3aa: CASSVQGRNTEAFF
CDR3nt: TGCGCCAGCAGCGTACAGGGGAGAAACACTGAAGCTTTCTTT

abundance: -
v_gene: TRBV30
j_gene: TRBJ1-5
d_gene: TRBD1
len: 19
CDR3aa: CAWSVQSGWWDRPQQPQHF
CDR3nt: TGTGCCTGGAGTGTACAATCGGGCTGGTGGGACAGGCCCCAACAGCCCCAGCATTTT

abundance: -
v_gene: TRBV5-5
j_gene: TRBJ2-7
d_gene: TRBD1
len: 15
CDR3aa: CASSLGQGAFYEQYF
CDR3nt: TGTGCCAGCAGCTTGGGACAGGGGGCTTTTTACGAGCAGTACTTC

abundance: once
v_gene: TRBV3-1/TRBV3-2
j_gene: TRBJ2-5
d_gene: -
len: 16
CDR3aa: CASSQDWGRSQETQYF
CDR3nt: TGTGCCAGCAGCCAAGATTGGGGGCGATCCCAAGAGACCCAGTACTTC

abundance: -
v_gene: TRBV30
j_gene: TRBJ1-2
d_gene: -
len: 14
CDR3aa: CAWDSAPTNYGYTF
CDR3nt: TGTGCCTGGGACAGTGCCCCAACTAACTATGGCTACACCTTC

abundance: once
v_gene: TRBV20-1
j_gene: TRBJ2-1
d_gene: TRBD1
len: 13
CDR3aa: CSASDRGLYEQFF
CDR3nt: TGCAGTGCTAGTGACAGGGGGCTGTATGAGCAGTTCTTC

abundance: -
v_gene: TRBV3-1/TRBV3-2
j_gene: TRBJ2-1
d_gene: TRBD2
len: 15
CDR3aa: CASSQGSGGAREQFF
CDR3nt: TGTGCCAGCAGCCAAGGCAGCGGGGGGGCAAGGGAGCAGTTCTTC

abundance: -
v_gene: TRBV9
j_gene: TRBJ1-6
d_gene: -
len: 17
CDR3aa: CASSVEDRSSYNSPLHF
CDR3nt: TGTGCCAGCAGCGTAGAGGACAGAAGCTCCTATAATTCACCCCTCCACTTT

abundance: -
v_gene: TRBV10-3
j_gene: TRBJ2-6
d_gene: TRBD2
len: 16
CDR3aa: CAISGGTSSGANVLTF
CDR3nt: TGTGCCATCAGTGGAGGGACTAGCTCTGGGGCCAACGTCCTGACTTTC

abundance: -
v_gene: TRBV20-1
j_gene: TRBJ2-5
d_gene: TRBD2
len: 11
CDR3aa: CSVGREETQYF
CDR3nt: TGCAGTGTCGGGAGGGAGGAGACCCAGTACTTC

abundance: -
v_gene: TRBV5-1
j_gene: TRBJ2-7
d_gene: -
len: 15
CDR3aa: CASSPNVDRTYEQYF
CDR3nt: TGCGCCAGCAGCCCTAATGTCGACAGGACCTACGAGCAGTACTTC

abundance: -
v_gene: TRBV9
j_gene: TRBJ2-1
d_gene: TRBD2
len: 16
CDR3aa: CASSVKGAGVQSEQFF
CDR3nt: TGTGCCAGCAGCGTAAAGGGAGCGGGAGTGCAGTCGGAGCAGTTCTTC

abundance: -
v_gene: TRBV19
j_gene: TRBJ1-4
d_gene: -
len: 11
CDR3aa: CASSNREKLFF
CDR3nt: TGTGCCAGTAGTAATCGGGAAAAACTGTTTTTT

abundance: -
v_gene: TRBV25-1
j_gene: TRBJ2-7
d_gene: -
len: 13
CDR3aa: CASMGAGLYEQYF
CDR3nt: TGTGCCAGCATGGGGGCAGGACTGTACGAGCAGTACTTC

abundance: -
v_gene: TRBV29-1
j_gene: TRBJ2-1
d_gene: -
len: 13
CDR3aa: CSVVERNYNEQFF
CDR3nt: TGCAGCGTTGTGGAGCGGAACTACAATGAGCAGTTCTTC

abundance: -
v_gene: TRBV3-1/TRBV3-2
j_gene: TRBJ2-7
d_gene: -
len: 12
CDR3aa: CASSRREAEQYF
CDR3nt: TGTGCCAGCAGCCGGCGGGAAGCCGAGCAGTACTTC

abundance: -
v_gene: TRBV10-2
j_gene: TRBJ2-3
d_gene: TRBD2
len: 14
CDR3aa: CASSEGTSRDTQYF
CDR3nt: TGCGCCAGCAGTGAGGGGACTAGCAGGGATACGCAGTATTTT

abundance: -
v_gene: TRBV12-3/TRBV12-4
j_gene: TRBJ2-2
d_gene: -
len: 13
CDR3aa: CASRLTSPGELFF
CDR3nt: TGTGCCAGCAGACTGACTAGTCCCGGGGAGCTGTTTTTT

abundance: -
v_gene: TRBV6-1
j_gene: TRBJ1-1
d_gene: TRBD1
len: 13
CDR3aa: CASSEGRDRVAFF
CDR3nt: TGTGCCAGCAGTGAGGGACGGGACAGGGTGGCTTTCTTT

abundance: once
v_gene: TRBV30
j_gene: TRBJ1-1
d_gene: -
len: 15
CDR3aa: CAYRSRGGRGTEAFF
CDR3nt: TGTGCCTACCGATCTCGTGGAGGCCGGGGCACTGAAGCTTTCTTT

abundance: -
v_gene: TRBV24-1
j_gene: TRBJ2-1
d_gene: TRBD2
len: 16
CDR3aa: CATSDSRGGWSDEQFF
CDR3nt: TGTGCCACCAGTGATTCCCGGGGGGGCTGGTCCGATGAGCAGTTCTTC

abundance: -
v_gene: TRBV6-5
j_gene: TRBJ1-2
d_gene: TRBD1
len: 15
CDR3aa: CASNPLRGPSYGYTF
CDR3nt: TGTGCCAGCAACCCCTTGAGGGGGCCTTCCTATGGCTACACCTTC

abundance: -
v_gene: TRBV30
j_gene: TRBJ1-5
d_gene: TRBD1
len: 14
CDR3aa: CAWSAQGGNQPQHF
CDR3nt: TGTGCCTGGAGTGCACAGGGGGGGAATCAGCCCCAGCATTTT

abundance: -
v_gene: TRBV28
j_gene: TRBJ2-1
d_gene: -
len: 14
CDR3aa: CASRGPSSYNEQFF
CDR3nt: TGTGCCAGCAGGGGCCCCAGCTCCTACAATGAGCAGTTCTTC

abundance: -
v_gene: TRBV19
j_gene: TRBJ2-1
d_gene: -
len: 14
CDR3aa: CASSITNSYNEQFF
CDR3nt: TGTGCCAGTAGTATAACTAACTCCTACAATGAGCAGTTCTTC

abundance: -
v_gene: TRBV10-3
j_gene: TRBJ2-5
d_gene: TRBD1
len: 14
CDR3aa: CAISAKTGAGTQYF
CDR3nt: TGTGCCATCAGTGCAAAAACAGGGGCGGGGACCCAGTACTTC

abundance: few
v_gene: TRBV19
j_gene: TRBJ1-2
d_gene: -
len: 14
CDR3aa: CASAHPYDTYGYTF
CDR3nt: TGTGCCAGTGCCCACCCCTACGATACCTATGGCTACACCTTC

abundance: -
v_gene: TRBV7-9
j_gene: TRBJ2-3
d_gene: TRBD2
len: 17
CDR3aa: CASISRSSGGSTDTQYF
CDR3nt: TGTGCCAGCATCTCCAGGTCGAGCGGGGGTAGCACAGATACGCAGTATTTT

abundance: -
v_gene: TRBV5-6
j_gene: TRBJ2-2
d_gene: TRBD1
len: 16
CDR3aa: CASSLSRGLDTGELFF
CDR3nt: TGTGCCAGCAGCTTGAGCAGGGGGCTGGACACCGGGGAGCTGTTTTTT

abundance: -
v_gene: TRBV30
j_gene: TRBJ1-3
d_gene: -
len: 16
CDR3aa: CAWSVGTLSSGNTIYF
CDR3nt: TGTGCCTGGAGTGTAGGGACTCTCAGCTCTGGAAACACCATATATTTT

abundance: -
v_gene: TRBV4-2
j_gene: TRBJ1-2
d_gene: -
len: 17
CDR3aa: CASSQDRAGGEIYGYTF
CDR3nt: TGTGCCAGCAGCCAAGATCGTGCAGGAGGGGAAATCTATGGCTACACCTTC